This T cell receptor beta chain was obtained from a study of T-cell memory formation after mild COVID-19. In germline, CDR1 is SEHNR, CDR2 FQNEAQ (reference sequence). The CDR3 loop spans 14 amino acids. Trimming removed 5 bases at V and 7 bases at J, with 17 bases between. TCRdb passed the 5' RACE reads through MiXCR, listing each CDR3 protein once. Of 500,000 to 650,000 distinct CDR3 sequences listed, about 22% are singletons. The chain recombines TRBV7-9 with TRBJ1-1; no definite D call. This sequence was found in an adult woman who had mild COVID-19 (a few samples of this study predate the infection). Cell type and time point are not known. Sequenced sample: PBMCs or a T cell subset sorted from them (not recorded which). CDR3 nucleotide sequence: TGTGCCAGCAGCGAACGAGCGGATAGGATTGAAGCTTTCTTT. It translates to CASSERADRIEAFF.